Sequencing of this TCR beta chain was carried out in a study of blood T cell repertoires in COVID-19. Each exposed participant met a COVID-19 case in the 2 weeks preceding study entry. CDR1 and CDR2 (germline): MDHEN, SYDVKM. The V gene lost 6 bases and the J gene lost 4 bases, with 15 bases spanning the gap. This CDR3 has 14 residues. In the authors' workflow: Amplification with reference gene primers provided the estimates of nucleated cell counts. The data were produced by immunoSEQ multiplex PCR, yet TCRdb's version contains in-frame clones alone and is incomplete. V and J calls and clone size are as listed in that table; D and trimming were resolved from the DNA. The table has about 200,000 clones, approximately 83% seen once.

The chain links TRBV28 to TRBJ2-5, with D tentatively TRBD1 (6 bases). Sequenced sample: PBMCs or T cells enriched from blood (not recorded which). The TCR comes from a woman in her forties or fifties who had been exposed to COVID-19. CDR3 region: CASRATGTRETQYF. The DNA for the CDR3 is TGTGCCAGCAGAGCTACGGGGACAAGAGAGACCCAGTACTTC.